This T cell receptor beta chain stems from a study of cytomegalovirus exposure and HLA in healthy donors. The study, taken as a whole, reports: Excluded were some V segments that proved indistinguishable, including TRBV6-2 and TRBV6-3.

The PCR had 60 Vbeta and 13 Jbeta primers. The method was immunoSEQ multiplex PCR; TCRdb's version includes in-frame clones alone and lacks a portion of them. The table records 100,000 or so clones, approximately 72% of them present only once. Germline V gene lookup returns CDR1 SGDLS and CDR2 YYNGEE. This CDR3 is 15 amino acids long. J lost 4 bases, V lost 0 bases, and 2 bases had no gene match. As for this clone: The antigen is undetermined.

Sequenced material: PBMCs. The receptor comes from a man aged 25 to 40 in good health and CMV-seropositive. The genes are TRBV9 and TRBJ1-3; 9 nucleotides align to TRBD1. This CDR3 is CASSVGDRVGNTIYF. The DNA of the CDR3 is TGTGCCAGCAGCGTAGGGGACAGGGTAGGAAACACCATATATTTT.